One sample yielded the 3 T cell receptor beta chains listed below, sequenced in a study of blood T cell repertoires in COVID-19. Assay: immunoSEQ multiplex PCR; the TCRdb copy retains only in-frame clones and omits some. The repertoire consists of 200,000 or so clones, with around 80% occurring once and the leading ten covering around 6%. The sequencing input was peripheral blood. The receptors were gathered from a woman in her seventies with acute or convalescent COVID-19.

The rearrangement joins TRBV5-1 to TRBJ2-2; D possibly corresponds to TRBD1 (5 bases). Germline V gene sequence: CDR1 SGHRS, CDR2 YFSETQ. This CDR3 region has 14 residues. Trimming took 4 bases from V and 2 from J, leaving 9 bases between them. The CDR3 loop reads CASSTQVNTGELFF. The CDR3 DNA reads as TGCGCCAGCAGCACACAGGTTAACACCGGGGAGCTGTTTTTT.

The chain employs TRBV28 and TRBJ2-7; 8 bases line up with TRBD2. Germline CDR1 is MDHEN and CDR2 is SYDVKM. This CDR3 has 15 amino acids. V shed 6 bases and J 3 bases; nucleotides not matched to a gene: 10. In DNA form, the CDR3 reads TGTGCCAGCAGCCGACCGGGACTAGGGGTCTACGAGCAGTACTTC. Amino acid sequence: CASSRPGLGVYEQYF.

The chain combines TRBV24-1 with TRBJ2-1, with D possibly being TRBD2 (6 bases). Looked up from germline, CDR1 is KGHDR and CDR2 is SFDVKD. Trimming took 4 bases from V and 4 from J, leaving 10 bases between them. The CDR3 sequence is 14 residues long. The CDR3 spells CATSEGGPYNEQFF. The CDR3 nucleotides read TGTGCCACCAGTGAGGGGGGACCTTACAATGAGCAGTTCTTC.